The rows below give T cell receptor beta chains drawn from one sample of a study of response to subunit inactivated influenza vaccine. TCRdb passed the RT-PCR reads through MiXCR, listing each CDR3 protein once. In the table there are more than 700,000 distinct CDR3 sequences, about 20% of which are singletons. The specimen was PBMCs from blood, collected less than 6 days after vaccination. Receptors were obtained from a man aged 50 to 60 who received an inactivated influenza vaccine. The CDR3 runs from the conserved cysteine through the conserved F or W. Fields, in order: clone size, J gene, V gene, D gene, CDR3 protein. A D gene is named only where the DNA matches it firmly. Only part of the rows carry a size: once, few, many, or a class if the clone is expanded.

clone size: many; J gene: TRBJ2-1; V gene: TRBV10-3; D gene: .; CDR3 protein: CAIGSSGSYNEQFF
clone size: few; J gene: TRBJ2-1; V gene: TRBV30; D gene: .; CDR3 protein: CAWSVGAGEQFF
clone size: .; J gene: TRBJ1-1; V gene: TRBV12-3/TRBV12-4; D gene: .; CDR3 protein: CASSFTHLNTEAFF
clone size: few; J gene: TRBJ2-7; V gene: TRBV7-9; D gene: .; CDR3 protein: CASSLAWAGGEQYF
clone size: few; J gene: TRBJ2-3; V gene: TRBV20-1; D gene: .; CDR3 protein: CSARDRPGTSTDTQYF
clone size: .; J gene: TRBJ2-3; V gene: TRBV20-1; D gene: .; CDR3 protein: CSASPPKWMDTQYF
clone size: few; J gene: TRBJ2-7; V gene: TRBV6-1; D gene: .; CDR3 protein: CASSERPAGTYEQYF
clone size: few; J gene: TRBJ2-1; V gene: TRBV14; D gene: .; CDR3 protein: CASSRDGNEQFF
clone size: few; J gene: TRBJ2-2; V gene: TRBV28; D gene: TRBD2; CDR3 protein: CASSFSAGAEGELFF
clone size: .; J gene: TRBJ2-1; V gene: TRBV24-1; D gene: .; CDR3 protein: CATSDVLAGSYNEQFF
clone size: many; J gene: TRBJ2-1; V gene: TRBV4-3; D gene: .; CDR3 protein: CASSQEGGEQFF